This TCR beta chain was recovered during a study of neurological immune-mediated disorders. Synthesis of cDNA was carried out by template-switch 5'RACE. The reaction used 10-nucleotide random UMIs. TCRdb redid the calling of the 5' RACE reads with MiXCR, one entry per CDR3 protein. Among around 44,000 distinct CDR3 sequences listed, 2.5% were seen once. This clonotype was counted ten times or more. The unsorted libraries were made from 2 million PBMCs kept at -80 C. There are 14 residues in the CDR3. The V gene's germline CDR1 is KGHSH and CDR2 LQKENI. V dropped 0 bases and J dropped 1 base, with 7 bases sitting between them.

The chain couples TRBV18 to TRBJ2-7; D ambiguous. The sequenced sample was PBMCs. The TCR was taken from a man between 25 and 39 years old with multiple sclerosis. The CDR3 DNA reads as TGTGCCAGCTCACCACCAGGGTGGTCCTACGAGCAGTACTTC. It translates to CASSPPGWSYEQYF.